This is a list of T cell receptor beta chains from one sample in a study of radiotherapy plus CTLA-4 blockade in lung cancer. Profiling relied on immunoSEQ multiplex PCR, and the TCRdb table lists in-frame clones only, not all of them. The table records 80,000 or so clones, around 79% of them present only once. The source material was peripheral blood, sampled from a patient treated with radiotherapy plus ipilimumab. These receptor sequences come from a human donor with non-small cell lung cancer who had a partial response to radiotherapy plus ipilimumab. Some clones in this sample may be carry-over from other donors' samples. Both conserved end residues are part of each CDR3. Each record gives: J gene, clone size, D gene, V gene, CDR3 protein, CDR3 DNA. The D gene is left open where the match is weak. Clone size is stated in some rows and not others, as once, few, many or a class when expanded.

>TRBJ2-3|NA|TRBD2|TRBV11-2
CASTPSGGAIAQYF
TGTGCCAGCACCCCGAGCGGGGGGGCCATCGCGCAGTATTTT
>TRBJ2-5|few|TRBD2|TRBV5-4
CASSQVRGWGETQYF
TGCGCCAGCAGCCAAGTGCGGGGGTGGGGAGAGACCCAGTACTTC
>TRBJ2-7|NA|NA|TRBV4-2
CASSQGNYANEQYF
TGTGCCAGCAGCCAAGGAAACTACGCTAACGAGCAGTACTTC
>TRBJ1-1|NA|NA|TRBV9
CASSPDGGNTEAFF
TGTGCCAGCAGCCCCGACGGAGGGAACACTGAAGCTTTCTTT
>TRBJ1-2|NA|NA|TRBV5-1
CASSLSSDGGIGYTF
TGCGCCAGCAGCTTGTCTTCGGACGGGGGGATTGGCTACACCTTC
>TRBJ2-7|NA|TRBD2|TRBV18
CASSPPGREGPYEQYF
TGTGCCAGCTCACCACCGGGGCGGGAGGGCCCCTACGAGCAGTACTTC
>TRBJ2-1|NA|TRBD2|TRBV9
CASSVGGGAVNEQFF
TGTGCCAGCAGCGTGGGCGGGGGGGCCGTAAACGAGCAGTTCTTC
>TRBJ2-5|few|NA|TRBV30
CAWTVGDLTQYF
TGTGCCTGGACAGTGGGAGACCTGACCCAGTACTTC
>TRBJ1-1|NA|NA|TRBV2
CASSQDMNTEAFF
TGTGCCAGCAGTCAGGACATGAACACTGAAGCTTTCTTT
>TRBJ2-1|once|NA|TRBV6-6
CASSYYGGGMQFF
TGTGCCAGCAGTTACTATGGGGGGGGCATGCAGTTCTTC
>TRBJ2-3|few|TRBD2|TRBV5-1
CASSPPRGGDGTDTQYF
TGCGCCAGCAGCCCCCCCCGCGGGGGGGACGGCACAGATACGCAGTATTTT
>TRBJ1-5|NA|NA|TRBV5-4
CASSPNPATGNQPQHF
TGTGCCAGCAGCCCCAACCCGGCGACAGGCAATCAGCCCCAGCATTTT
>TRBJ2-3|NA|TRBD2|TRBV10-2
CASSESRAGGADTQYF
TGCGCCAGCAGTGAGTCGCGAGCGGGGGGGGCAGATACGCAGTATTTT
>TRBJ2-1|once|NA|TRBV28
CATVGPGGYNEQFF
TGTGCCACCGTCGGGCCAGGAGGCTACAATGAGCAGTTCTTC
>TRBJ2-5|NA|NA|TRBV5-1
CASSSGRYQETQYF
TGCGCCAGCAGTTCAGGAAGGTACCAAGAGACCCAGTACTTC
>TRBJ2-7|once|TRBD1|TRBV28
CASSFGDRGEQYF
TGTGCCAGCAGTTTTGGGGACAGGGGAGAGCAGTACTTC
>TRBJ2-1|NA|TRBD2|TRBV5-4
CASSHTSGSENEQFF
TGTGCCAGCAGCCATACTAGCGGGAGTGAGAATGAGCAGTTCTTC
>TRBJ2-7|NA|NA|TRBV28
CASTIGGSSYEQYF
TGTGCCAGCACTATTGGCGGTAGCTCCTACGAGCAGTACTTC
>TRBJ2-3|NA|TRBD2|TRBV5-1
CASSPSGLADSDTQYF
TGCGCCAGCAGCCCCTCGGGACTAGCGGATTCGGATACGCAGTATTTT
>TRBJ1-2|few|NA|TRBV5-4
CASSQEGQIPIGYTF
TGCGCCAGCAGCCAAGAGGGCCAGATCCCTATTGGCTACACCTTC
>TRBJ2-6|NA|TRBD1|TRBV5-1
CASSLARTGVSGANVLTF
TGCGCCAGCAGCTTGGCCAGGACAGGGGTCTCTGGGGCCAACGTCCTGACTTTC
>TRBJ2-2|NA|NA|TRBV6-5
CASSYSGLSYTGELFF
TGTGCCAGCAGTTACTCGGGACTTAGCTACACCGGGGAGCTGTTTTTT
>TRBJ2-3|once|NA|TRBV1
CTSSPGGTSGLTGQDTQYF
TGCACCAGCAGCCCCGGGGGGACTAGCGGGCTCACTGGGCAAGATACGCAGTATTTT
>TRBJ2-5|NA|NA|TRBV4-2
CASSQVQLGLAGETQYF
TGTGCCAGCAGCCAAGTCCAACTAGGTCTCGCGGGCGAGACCCAGTACTTC
>TRBJ2-1|NA|TRBD1|TRBV27
CASSHRDRAGEQFF
TGTGCCAGCAGTCACCGGGACAGGGCAGGTGAGCAGTTCTTC
>TRBJ1-1|NA|NA|TRBV28
CASSPAFGGTEAFF
TGTGCCAGCAGTCCTGCCTTTGGAGGCACTGAAGCTTTCTTT
>TRBJ2-1|NA|TRBD2|TRBV11-3
CASDNCRGGCEQFF
TGTGCCAGCGACAATTGCCGGGGGGGCTGTGAGCAGTTCTTC
>TRBJ1-1|NA|TRBD1|TRBV19
CASTLRGQGTEAFF
TGTGCCAGTACCCTAAGGGGGCAGGGCACTGAAGCTTTCTTT
>TRBJ2-3|NA|TRBD1|TRBV5-4
CASSLDRGQGTDTQYF
TGTGCCAGCAGCTTGGATAGGGGACAGGGCACAGATACGCAGTATTTT
>TRBJ2-3|NA|NA|TRBV2
CASSDGGRARLEWYF
TGTGCCAGCAGTGACGGCGGCAGAGCGCGGTTGGAGTGGTATTTT
>TRBJ2-6|NA|NA|TRBV7-3
CASSSTTGANVLTF
TGTGCCAGCAGCTCTACCACTGGGGCCAACGTCCTGACTTTC
>TRBJ1-1|NA|NA|TRBV28
CASSLPGQVNTEAFF
TGTGCCAGCAGTCTCCCCGGACAAGTGAACACTGAAGCTTTCTTT
>TRBJ2-7|NA|NA|TRBV7-5
CARSSMEPTSFVTYEQYF
TGTGCCAGAAGCTCGATGGAACCAACTAGTTTCGTTACCTACGAGCAGTACTTC
>TRBJ2-3|NA|TRBD2|TRBV7-3
CASSLGSGGLRTDTQYF
TGTGCCAGCAGCTTAGGTAGCGGGGGGCTTCGGACAGATACGCAGTATTTT
>TRBJ1-5|NA|NA|TRBV4-3
CASSQDPSSNQPQHF
TGCGCCAGCAGCCAAGATCCGAGTAGCAATCAGCCCCAGCATTTT
>TRBJ1-1|NA|NA|TRBV28
CASSLGQGSRFYRTEAFF
TGTGCCAGCAGTTTAGGGCAGGGTAGTCGTTTTTACCGCACTGAAGCTTTCTTT
>TRBJ1-5|few|NA|TRBV19
CASSRPATRGQPQHF
TGTGCCAGTAGTAGACCAGCAACACGGGGTCAGCCCCAGCATTTT
>TRBJ2-2|NA|NA|TRBV28
CASSLQGSRTGELFF
TGTGCCAGCAGTTTACAGGGGAGTCGGACCGGGGAGCTGTTTTTT
>TRBJ2-5|NA|TRBD1|TRBV5-1
CASSQQGAVETQYF
TGCGCCAGCAGCCAACAGGGGGCTGTGGAGACCCAGTACTTC
>TRBJ2-1|NA|NA|TRBV2
CASSAEGLPYNEQFF
TGTGCCAGCAGTGCGGAGGGACTGCCCTACAATGAGCAGTTCTTC
>TRBJ2-3|once|NA|TRBV2
CASSETGTDTQYF
TGTGCCAGCAGCGAAACAGGGACAGATACGCAGTATTTT
>TRBJ2-1|NA|TRBD2|TRBV14
CASSPLGRTSGRNEQFF
TGTGCCAGCAGCCCCCTAGGAAGGACTAGCGGGAGGAATGAGCAGTTCTTC
>TRBJ2-1|once|NA|TRBV5-4
CASSSRQTEQFF
TGTGCCAGCAGCTCCCGACAGACTGAGCAGTTCTTC
>TRBJ2-7|NA|NA|TRBV27
CASSLSAGLNYEQYF
TGTGCCAGCAGTTTATCGGCAGGTCTAAATTACGAGCAGTACTTC
>TRBJ1-3|NA|TRBD1|TRBV7-9
CASSITTGSSGNTIYF
TGTGCCAGCAGCATTACGACAGGGAGCTCTGGAAACACCATATATTTT